This T cell receptor (beta chain) stems from a study of blood T cell repertoires in COVID-19. Study overall: COVID-19 samples, acute and convalescent, were from the United States, Italy and Spain. The analysed material was cDNA or gDNA that came from T cells, B-cell-depleted T cells, or PBMCs.

The CDR3 loop spans 14 amino acids. V gave up 1 base and J gave up 2 bases, with 9 bases separating them. In germline, CDR1 is MGHRA, CDR2 YSYEKL. The authors' processing: The authors estimated nucleated cell counts from reference gene primer amplification. Produced via immunoSEQ multiplex PCR; TCRdb's table is partial and in-frame only. V and J calls and clone size are as listed in that table; D and trimming were resolved from the DNA. The sample carries a few hundred thousand clones, over 75% recorded once. The sequenced sample consisted of peripheral blood. This sequence was found in a woman aged 25-40 years with acute or convalescent COVID-19. This chain connects TRBV4-1 to TRBJ2-7; weak D call: TRBD2 (6 bases). The CDR3 reads CASSQVTGAYEQYF. CDR3 coding DNA: TGCGCCAGCAGCCAAGTGACGGGGGCCTACGAGCAGTACTTC.